This T cell receptor (beta chain) was observed in a study of blood T cells in healthy people across ages. CDR3 size: 11 residues. Germline V gene sequence: CDR1 DFQATT, CDR2 SNEGSKA (reference sequence). Trimming took off 7 bases at V and 7 bases at J, with 13 bases between the two ends. Broader study findings: Among T cells, TCR beta diversity per million cells dropped roughly linearly as age rose.

The use of a sample-barcoded 5' primer and a J-beta primer mix characterized a second PCR of roughly 6 to 11 cycles. TCRdb fed the 5' RACE reads into MiXCR, producing one record per CDR3 protein. Of about 1.4 million distinct CDR3 sequences in the sample, 59% were seen once. Concerning this clonotype itself: Its antigen is not known.

This sequence was found in a man in his late teens or twenties in good health. Sample: blood. The V call is TRBV20-1, the J call TRBJ1-2; D may be TRBD1 (5 bases). In nucleotides, the CDR3 is TGCAGTGTTCGAATCACAGGTGGCTACACCTTC. Translating it yields CSVRITGGYTF.